The source of this T cell receptor (beta chain) is a study of cytomegalovirus exposure and HLA in healthy donors. V lost 2 bases to trimming and J lost 5 bases; unmatched junction nucleotides: 6. CDR1 is MDHEN, CDR2 SYDVKM, per germline. The CDR3 is 16 amino acids. The PCR had 60 Vbeta and 13 Jbeta primers. Clones were sequenced by immunoSEQ multiplex PCR, and TCRdb holds only the in-frame ones, with some missing. In the table there are about 130,000 clones, 70% to 90% of which are singletons. In this sample, this clone turned up once. Specimen: PBMCs. The chain carries TRBV28 and TRBJ2-1; 10 bases are shared with TRBD2. The sequence came from a woman aged 40 to 50 in good health and CMV-seropositive. For the CDR3, the DNA is TGTGCCAGCAGTTTAATGGCTCTAGCGGGAGACAATGAGCAGTTCTTC. Protein product: CASSLMALAGDNEQFF.